This is a list of T cell receptor beta chains from one sample in a study of T cells in Graves' hyperthyroidism and ophthalmopathy. From the multiplex PCR reads, TCRdb called clonotypes with MiXCR, one entry per CDR3 protein. The repertoire consists of roughly 280,000 distinct CDR3 sequences, with over 15% occurring once and the leading ten covering around 57%. Material: blood. The receptors were gathered from a woman aged 55-70 years with Graves' ophthalmopathy. Both conserved end residues are part of each CDR3. The order of the fields is CDR3 DNA, CDR3 protein, V gene, clone size, D gene, J gene. A D gene is named only where the DNA matches it firmly. For some rows the clone size is stated as once, few or many, or as a class when expanded; others skip it.

cdr3_nt: TGTGCCAGCAGCTCCTACAGGGCGCCCTCACCCCTCCACTTT
cdr3_aa: CASSSYRAPSPLHF
v_call: TRBV7-9
clone_size: few
d_call: -
j_call: TRBJ1-6

cdr3_nt: TGTGCCAGCAACAACCTGGACCGAAGGGCCCAAGAGACCCAGTACTTC
cdr3_aa: CASNNLDRRAQETQYF
v_call: TRBV11-2
clone_size: many
d_call: -
j_call: TRBJ2-5

cdr3_nt: TGTGCCAGCAGTCCTACTACAGGGGGCGGAGAGACCCAGTACTTC
cdr3_aa: CASSPTTGGGETQYF
v_call: TRBV2
clone_size: -
d_call: TRBD1
j_call: TRBJ2-5

cdr3_nt: TGTGCCAGCAGCTTTAGTAACAGCTACGAGCAGTACTTC
cdr3_aa: CASSFSNSYEQYF
v_call: TRBV7-6
clone_size: many
d_call: -
j_call: TRBJ2-7

cdr3_nt: TGTGCCAGCAGCCCCCGCGGTGTCTCCTACAATGAGCAGTTCTTC
cdr3_aa: CASSPRGVSYNEQFF
v_call: TRBV9
clone_size: -
d_call: -
j_call: TRBJ2-1

cdr3_nt: TGTGCCAGCAGCGGGGGACTGGGCACTGAAGCTTTCTTT
cdr3_aa: CASSGGLGTEAFF
v_call: TRBV9
clone_size: -
d_call: -
j_call: TRBJ1-1

cdr3_nt: TGTGCCAGCAAACCATGGACAGGGGGGAATAACTATGGCTACACCTTC
cdr3_aa: CASKPWTGGNNYGYTF
v_call: TRBV2
clone_size: -
d_call: TRBD1
j_call: TRBJ1-2

cdr3_nt: TGCGCCAGCAGCATCTCAGCCCAAGAGACCCAGTACTTC
cdr3_aa: CASSISAQETQYF
v_call: TRBV5-1
clone_size: -
d_call: -
j_call: TRBJ2-5

cdr3_nt: TGCAGTGCTAGAGATCGTGTGGGTTCCTACGAGCAGTACTTC
cdr3_aa: CSARDRVGSYEQYF
v_call: TRBV20-1
clone_size: few
d_call: -
j_call: TRBJ2-7

cdr3_nt: TGTGCCAGTAGCTCGTTGTCAAGACAGGGTGAGGTAATGAACACTGAAGCTTTCTTT
cdr3_aa: CASSSLSRQGEVMNTEAFF
v_call: TRBV19
clone_size: few
d_call: TRBD1
j_call: TRBJ1-1

cdr3_nt: TGCAGTGCTAGAGGACAGGGGAATGAAAAACTGTTTTTT
cdr3_aa: CSARGQGNEKLFF
v_call: TRBV20-1
clone_size: many
d_call: TRBD1
j_call: TRBJ1-4

cdr3_nt: TGTGCCACCGGGTCCAGGGTTGGCTACGAGCAGTACTTC
cdr3_aa: CATGSRVGYEQYF
v_call: TRBV15
clone_size: -
d_call: -
j_call: TRBJ2-7

cdr3_nt: TGCAGCGTTGAAGATCGGGGGGAGTCCTACGAGCAGTACTTC
cdr3_aa: CSVEDRGESYEQYF
v_call: TRBV29-1
clone_size: -
d_call: TRBD2
j_call: TRBJ2-7

cdr3_nt: TGCGCCAGCAGCTTGGTTGAGGGGAACGAGCAGTACTTC
cdr3_aa: CASSLVEGNEQYF
v_call: TRBV5-1
clone_size: many
d_call: -
j_call: TRBJ2-7

cdr3_nt: TGTGCTAGCAGCTACTTGACAGGGAAAGAGCCCCAGCATTTT
cdr3_aa: CASSYLTGKEPQHF
v_call: TRBV7-7
clone_size: few
d_call: TRBD1
j_call: TRBJ1-5

cdr3_nt: TGTGCCAGCAGCCAAGATCCCCTGACTTCTAAAGGAGGCTACACCTTC
cdr3_aa: CASSQDPLTSKGGYTF
v_call: TRBV4-2
clone_size: -
d_call: -
j_call: TRBJ1-2

cdr3_nt: TGTGCCAGCAGTTTAGGTCTCGGAGATACGCAGTATTTT
cdr3_aa: CASSLGLGDTQYF
v_call: TRBV27
clone_size: many
d_call: -
j_call: TRBJ2-3

cdr3_nt: TGTGCCAGCAGCACAAGACAGTCGGCTCCCACAGATACGCAGTATTTT
cdr3_aa: CASSTRQSAPTDTQYF
v_call: TRBV7-9
clone_size: many
d_call: -
j_call: TRBJ2-3

cdr3_nt: TGTGCCAGCAGGCGCGGGGACAGCCATGAAAAACTGTTTTTT
cdr3_aa: CASRRGDSHEKLFF
v_call: TRBV27
clone_size: few
d_call: TRBD1
j_call: TRBJ1-4

cdr3_nt: TGTGCCAGCAGTTACATCGCGTCCCGCGGGGAGCAGTACTTC
cdr3_aa: CASSYIASRGEQYF
v_call: TRBV6-2/TRBV6-3
clone_size: many
d_call: -
j_call: TRBJ2-7

cdr3_nt: TGCGCCAGCAGCCATCCGGCCCAGGGGTCCTACGAGCAGTACTTC
cdr3_aa: CASSHPAQGSYEQYF
v_call: TRBV4-1
clone_size: -
d_call: -
j_call: TRBJ2-7

cdr3_nt: TGCAGTGCACCTCCGGGACAGGGAAGGGGTAATGAAAAACTGTTTTTT
cdr3_aa: CSAPPGQGRGNEKLFF
v_call: TRBV20-1
clone_size: -
d_call: TRBD1
j_call: TRBJ1-4

cdr3_nt: TGTGCCAGCAGTCATAGTTTGGATACGCAGTATTTT
cdr3_aa: CASSHSLDTQYF
v_call: TRBV12-3/TRBV12-4
clone_size: -
d_call: -
j_call: TRBJ2-3

cdr3_nt: TGCGCCAGCAGCCAAGTGGAGACACAGGGATACTATGGCTACACCTTC
cdr3_aa: CASSQVETQGYYGYTF
v_call: TRBV4-3
clone_size: many
d_call: -
j_call: TRBJ1-2

cdr3_nt: TGTGCCAGCAGCAAGACTCTGAACACTGAAGCTTTCTTT
cdr3_aa: CASSKTLNTEAFF
v_call: TRBV13
clone_size: many
d_call: -
j_call: TRBJ1-1